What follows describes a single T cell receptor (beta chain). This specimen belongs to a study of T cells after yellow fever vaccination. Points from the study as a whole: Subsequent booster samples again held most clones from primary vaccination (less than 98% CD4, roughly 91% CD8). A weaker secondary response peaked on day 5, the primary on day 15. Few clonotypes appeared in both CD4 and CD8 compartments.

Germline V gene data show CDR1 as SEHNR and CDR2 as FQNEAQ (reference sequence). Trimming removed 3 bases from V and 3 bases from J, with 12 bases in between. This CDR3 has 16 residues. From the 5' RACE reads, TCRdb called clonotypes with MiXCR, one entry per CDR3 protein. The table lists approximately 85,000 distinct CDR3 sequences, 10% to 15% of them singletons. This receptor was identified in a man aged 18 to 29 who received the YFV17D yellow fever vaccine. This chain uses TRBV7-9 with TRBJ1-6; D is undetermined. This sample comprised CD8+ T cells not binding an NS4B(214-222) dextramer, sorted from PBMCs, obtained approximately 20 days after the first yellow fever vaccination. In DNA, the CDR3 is TGTGCCAGCAGCTTGGGATCGGCCGTCTATAATTCACCCCTCCACTTT. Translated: CASSLGSAVYNSPLHF.